The 4 T cell receptor beta chains given below trace back to one sample, sequenced in a study of T cell repertoires in cytomegalovirus infection. These receptors are not linked to any known antigen. TCRdb itself ran the reads through MiXCR, one entry per CDR3 protein. The table lists about 310,000 distinct CDR3 sequences, 20% to 25% of them singletons. The sample consisted of cultured PBMCs, taken from culture after CMV antigen stimulation. All receptors come from a human donor in good health (CMV status not recorded). Some clones in this sample may be carry-over from other donors' samples.

The rearrangement uses TRBV20-1 and TRBJ2-7, with D possibly matching TRBD2 (6 bases). The CDR3 runs 14 residues. Germline-derived CDR1 and CDR2 are DFQATT and SNEGSKA (reference sequence). The V and J ends lost 4 bases and 4 bases respectively, with 17 bases between them. The CDR3 is CSATLARAGYEQYF. In DNA, the CDR3 is TGCAGTGCTACCCTAGCGAGAGCAGGTTACGAGCAGTACTTC.

In this sample, this clonotype turned up a few times. The chain couples TRBV7-2 to TRBJ2-1; maybe TRBD2 (5 bases). There are 9 residues in the CDR3. The V gene's germline CDR1 is SGHTA and CDR2 FQGNSA. The germline V and J ends were trimmed by 8 bases and 12 bases, with 8 bases remaining between them. Here the CDR3 DNA reads TGTGCCAGCGGGAGCTGGCAGTTCTTC. This sequence encodes CASGSWQFF.

This clonotype was counted only a few times. The chain joins TRBV19 to TRBJ2-1; D is perhaps TRBD1 (5 bases). The V gene's germline CDR1 is LNHDA and CDR2 SQIVND (reference sequence). The CDR3 spans 15 residues. V lost 5 bases and J lost 6, with 17 bases in between. This CDR3 reads CASSADRRWRNEQFF. The CDR3 nucleotides read TGTGCCAGTAGTGCTGACAGACGATGGCGCAATGAGCAGTTCTTC.

The rearrangement links TRBV19 to TRBJ1-3, with TRBD1 identical over 7 bases. CDR1 and CDR2 from the germline V gene are LNHDA and SQIVND (reference sequence). The CDR3 consists of 12 residues. The V segment lost 11 bases and the J segment 4 bases; nucleotides outside the gene matches: 5. The CDR3 nucleotides read TGTGCCGCCGGGACAGAGGGAAACACCATATATTTT. It encodes CAAGTEGNTIYF.